This T cell receptor (beta chain) was profiled in a study of CD8 T cells in Susac syndrome. This CDR3 is 17 amino acids long. V lost 7 bases, J lost 2 bases, and 13 bases stayed unmatched. In germline, CDR1 is SNHLY, CDR2 FYNNEI. RNA in amounts of about 0.45 to 1 ug was reverse transcribed with random hexamers. TCRdb analysed the immunoSEQ multiplex PCR reads with MiXCR anew, one entry per CDR3 protein. The sample records about 440,000 distinct CDR3 sequences, more than 80% being singletons. TEMRA cells were FACS-enriched, with CD8+ and CD4+ T cells isolated negatively. This receptor was identified in a human donor with multiple sclerosis. The chain joins TRBV2 to TRBJ1-5, with 8 bases identical to TRBD1. The sample was CD8+ T cells from PBMCs. CDR3 residues: CASTPGQGSLGNQPQHF. Here the CDR3 DNA reads TGTGCCAGCACCCCCGGACAGGGCTCTCTTGGCAATCAGCCCCAGCATTTT.